This T cell receptor (beta chain) emerged from a study of blood T cell repertoires in COVID-19. Germline loops: CDR1 KGHSH, CDR2 LQKENI. This CDR3 region has 15 residues. V lost 0 bases and J 5 bases, leaving 11 bases between the germline ends. Assay: immunoSEQ multiplex PCR; the TCRdb copy retains only in-frame clones and omits some. The sample includes approximately 77,000 clones, more than 80% of them seen just once. The chain combines TRBV18 with TRBJ1-5, with a weak D call TRBD1 (6 bases). Sequencing was carried out using peripheral blood. The clonotype was recovered from a woman in her 70s with acute or convalescent COVID-19. The CDR3 DNA follows: TGTGCCAGCTCACCACCGGCAGGGGAGTATCAGCCCCAGCATTTT. This sequence encodes CASSPPAGEYQPQHF.